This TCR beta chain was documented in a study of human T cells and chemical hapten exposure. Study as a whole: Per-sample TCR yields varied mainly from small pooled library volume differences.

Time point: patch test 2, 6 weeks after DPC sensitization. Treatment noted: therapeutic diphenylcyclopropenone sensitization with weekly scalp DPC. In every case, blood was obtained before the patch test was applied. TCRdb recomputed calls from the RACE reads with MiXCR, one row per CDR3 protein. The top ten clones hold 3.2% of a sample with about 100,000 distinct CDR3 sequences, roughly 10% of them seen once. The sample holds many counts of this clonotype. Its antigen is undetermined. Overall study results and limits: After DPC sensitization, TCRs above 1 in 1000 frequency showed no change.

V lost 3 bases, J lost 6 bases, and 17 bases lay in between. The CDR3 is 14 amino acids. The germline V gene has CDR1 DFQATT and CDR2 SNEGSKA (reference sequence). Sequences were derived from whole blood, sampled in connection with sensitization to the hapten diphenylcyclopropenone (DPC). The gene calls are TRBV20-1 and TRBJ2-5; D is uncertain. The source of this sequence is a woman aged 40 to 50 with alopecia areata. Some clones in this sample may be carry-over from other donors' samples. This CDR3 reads CSARVRTAAQTQYF. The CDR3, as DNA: TGCAGTGCTAGGGTTCGAACGGCCGCGCAGACCCAGTACTTC.